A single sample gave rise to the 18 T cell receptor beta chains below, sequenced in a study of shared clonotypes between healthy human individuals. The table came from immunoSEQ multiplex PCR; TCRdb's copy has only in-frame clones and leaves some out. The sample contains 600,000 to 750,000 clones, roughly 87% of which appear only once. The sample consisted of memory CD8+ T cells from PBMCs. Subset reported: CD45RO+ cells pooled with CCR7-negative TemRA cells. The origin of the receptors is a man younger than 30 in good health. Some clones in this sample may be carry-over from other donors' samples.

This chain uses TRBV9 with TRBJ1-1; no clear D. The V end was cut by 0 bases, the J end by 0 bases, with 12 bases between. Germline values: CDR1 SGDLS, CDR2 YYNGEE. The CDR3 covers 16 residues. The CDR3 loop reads CASSVVARALNTEAFF. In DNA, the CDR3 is TGTGCCAGCAGCGTAGTCGCTAGGGCCCTGAACACTGAAGCTTTCTTT.

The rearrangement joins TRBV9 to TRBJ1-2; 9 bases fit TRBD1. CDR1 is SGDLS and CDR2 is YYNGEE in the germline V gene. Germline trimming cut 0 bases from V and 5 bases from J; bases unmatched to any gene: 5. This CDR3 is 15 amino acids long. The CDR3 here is CASSVEGTGTYGYTF. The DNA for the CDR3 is TGTGCCAGCAGCGTAGAGGGGACAGGGACTTATGGCTACACCTTC.

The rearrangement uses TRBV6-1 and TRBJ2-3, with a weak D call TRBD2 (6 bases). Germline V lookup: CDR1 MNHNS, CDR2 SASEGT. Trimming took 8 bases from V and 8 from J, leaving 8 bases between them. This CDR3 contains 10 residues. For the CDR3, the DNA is TGTGCCAGCGAGGGAGGTACGCAGTATTTT. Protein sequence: CASEGGTQYF.

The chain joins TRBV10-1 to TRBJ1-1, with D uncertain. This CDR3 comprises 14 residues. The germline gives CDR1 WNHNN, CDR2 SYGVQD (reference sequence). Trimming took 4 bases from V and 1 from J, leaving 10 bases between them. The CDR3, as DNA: TGCGCCAGCAGTGCTCGATTAGAGAACACTGAAGCTTTCTTT. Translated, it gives CASSARLENTEAFF.

CDR3 loop: CASRPTVAGQLSSYNEQFF. CDR3 nucleotides: TGTGCCAGTAGACCCACGGTAGCGGGCCAATTGAGCTCCTACAATGAGCAGTTCTTC. The J gene is TRBJ2-1, the V gene TRBV19, with 7 bases fitting TRBD2. The CDR3 is made up of 19 amino acids. Trimming took 6 bases from V and 0 from J; bases not matched to a gene: 17. Germline V gene data show CDR1 as LNHDA and CDR2 as SQIVND (reference sequence).

CDR3 sequence: CASSLGRGHEQYF. CDR3 DNA sequence: TGTGCCAGCAGCTTAGGTCGGGGCCACGAGCAGTACTTC. The V gene is TRBV7-9, the J gene TRBJ2-7, with D perhaps being TRBD1 or TRBD2 (5 bases each). V was trimmed by 1 base and J by 5 bases, leaving 9 bases between them. Germline values: CDR1 SEHNR, CDR2 FQNEAQ (reference sequence). The CDR3 is 13 amino acids.

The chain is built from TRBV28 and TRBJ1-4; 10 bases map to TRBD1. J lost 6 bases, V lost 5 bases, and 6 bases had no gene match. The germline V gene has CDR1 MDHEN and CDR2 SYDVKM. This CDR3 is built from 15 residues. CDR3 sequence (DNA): TGTGCCAGCAGTACTACCGGGACAGGGGATGAAAAACTGTTTTTT. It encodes CASSTTGTGDEKLFF. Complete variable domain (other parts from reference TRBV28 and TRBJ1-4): DVKVTQSSRYLVKRTGEKVFLECVQDMDHENMFWYRQDPGLGLRLIYFSYDVKMKEKGDIPEGYSVSREKKERFSLILESASTNQTSMYLCASSTTGTGDEKLFFGSGTQLSVL.

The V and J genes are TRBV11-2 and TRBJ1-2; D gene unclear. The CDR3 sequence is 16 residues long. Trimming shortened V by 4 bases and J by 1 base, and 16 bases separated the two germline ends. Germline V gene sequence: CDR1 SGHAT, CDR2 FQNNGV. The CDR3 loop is CASSWPRWSINYGYTF. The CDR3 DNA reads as TGTGCCAGCAGCTGGCCGCGTTGGTCCATTAACTATGGCTACACCTTC.

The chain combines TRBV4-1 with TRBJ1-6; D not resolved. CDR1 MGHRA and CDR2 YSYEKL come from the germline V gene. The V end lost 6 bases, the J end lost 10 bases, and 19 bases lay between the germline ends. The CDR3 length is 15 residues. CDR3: CASSLALGGYSPLHF. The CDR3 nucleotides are TGCGCCAGCAGTCTAGCGCTGGGAGGTTACTCACCCCTCCACTTT.

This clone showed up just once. CDR3: CASSSGGWGYTF. CDR3 DNA sequence: TGTGCCAGCAGTAGTGGCGGATGGGGCTACACCTTC. The chain links TRBV25-1 to TRBJ1-2; D gene unclear. Trimming took 5 bases from V and 8 from J, leaving 12 bases between them. In germline, CDR1 is MGHDK, CDR2 SYGVNS. The CDR3 sequence is 12 residues long.

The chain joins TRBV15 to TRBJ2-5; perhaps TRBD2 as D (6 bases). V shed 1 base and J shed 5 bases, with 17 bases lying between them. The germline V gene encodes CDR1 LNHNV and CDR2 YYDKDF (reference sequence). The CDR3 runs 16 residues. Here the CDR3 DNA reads TGTGCCACCAGCAGAGGCGGGGCCCACTCGGGGGAGACCCAGTACTTC. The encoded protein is CATSRGGAHSGETQYF. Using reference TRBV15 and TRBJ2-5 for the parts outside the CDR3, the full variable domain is DAMVIQNPRYQVTQFGKPVTLSCSQTLNHNVMYWYQQKSSQAPKLLFHYYDKDFNNEADTPDNFQSRRPNTSFCFLDIRSPGLGDTAMYLCATSRGGAHSGETQYFGPGTRLLVL.

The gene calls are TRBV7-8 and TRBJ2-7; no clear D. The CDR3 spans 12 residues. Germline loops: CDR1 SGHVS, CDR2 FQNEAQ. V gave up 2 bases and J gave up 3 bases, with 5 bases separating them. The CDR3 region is CASSLYVYEQYF. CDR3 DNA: TGTGCCAGCAGCTTATACGTCTACGAGCAGTACTTC.

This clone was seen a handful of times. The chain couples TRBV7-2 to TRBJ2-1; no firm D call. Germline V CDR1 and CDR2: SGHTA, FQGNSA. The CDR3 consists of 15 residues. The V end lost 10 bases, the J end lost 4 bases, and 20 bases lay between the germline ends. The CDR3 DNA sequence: TGTGCCACCTCCCTGCGCGGCGGTCCGTACAATGAGCAGTTCTTC. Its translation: CATSLRGGPYNEQFF.

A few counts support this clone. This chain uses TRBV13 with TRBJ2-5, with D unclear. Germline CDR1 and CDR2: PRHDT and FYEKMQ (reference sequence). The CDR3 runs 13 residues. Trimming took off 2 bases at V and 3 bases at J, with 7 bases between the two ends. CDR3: CASSLSREETQYF. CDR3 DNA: TGTGCCAGCAGCTTATCACGGGAAGAGACCCAGTACTTC.

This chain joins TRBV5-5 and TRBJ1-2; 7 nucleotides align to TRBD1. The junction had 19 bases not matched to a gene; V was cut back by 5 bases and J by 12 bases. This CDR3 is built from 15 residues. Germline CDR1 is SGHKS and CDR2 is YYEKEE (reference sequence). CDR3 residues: CASRSRSGTVEENTF. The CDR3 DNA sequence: TGTGCCAGCAGGTCTCGTTCCGGGACAGTAGAAGAGAACACCTTC.

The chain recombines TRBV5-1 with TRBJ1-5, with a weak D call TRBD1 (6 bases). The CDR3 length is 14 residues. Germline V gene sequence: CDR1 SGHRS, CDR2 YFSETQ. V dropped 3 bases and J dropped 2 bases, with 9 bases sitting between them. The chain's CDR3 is CASSSRQGNQPQHF. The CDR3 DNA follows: TGCGCCAGCAGCTCTAGACAGGGCAATCAGCCCCAGCATTTT. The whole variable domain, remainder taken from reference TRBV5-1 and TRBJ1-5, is KAGVTQTPRYLIKTRGQQVTLSCSPISGHRSVSWYQQTPGQGLQFLFEYFSETQRNKGNFPGRFSGRQFSNSRSEMNVSTLELGDSALYLCASSSRQGNQPQHFGDGTRLSIL.

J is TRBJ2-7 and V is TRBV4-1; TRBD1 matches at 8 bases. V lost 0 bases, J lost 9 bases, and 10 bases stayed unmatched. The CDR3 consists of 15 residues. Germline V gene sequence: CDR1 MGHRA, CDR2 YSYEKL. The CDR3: CASSQDRGQLRGQYF. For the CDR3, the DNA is TGCGCCAGCAGCCAAGACAGGGGGCAACTACGAGGGCAGTACTTC.

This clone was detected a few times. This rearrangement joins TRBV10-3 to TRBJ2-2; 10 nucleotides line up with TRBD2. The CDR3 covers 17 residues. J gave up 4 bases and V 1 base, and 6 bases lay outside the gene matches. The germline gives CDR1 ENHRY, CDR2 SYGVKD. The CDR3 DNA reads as TGTGCCATCAGTGAGTGGGCTAGCGGGAGTGCCACCGGGGAGCTGTTTTTT. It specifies CAISEWASGSATGELFF.